This is a list of T cell receptor beta chains from one sample in a study of T cell repertoires in cytomegalovirus infection. These TCRs' antigens remain unknown. TCRdb called the reads again in MiXCR, with one record for every CDR3 protein. The sample consists of roughly 990,000 distinct CDR3 sequences, around 29% of them appearing once. The sequences come from cultured CD8+ T cells from PBMCs, collected from culture after CMV antigen stimulation. All receptors derive from a human donor in good health (CMV status not recorded). Some clones in this sample may be carry-over from other donors' samples. Each CDR3 is given with its conserved first and last residue. A D gene is named only where the DNA matches it firmly. Clone size is not always given. Where it is, it says once, few, many or a class for expanded clones.

size	J	V	D	DNA	CDR3
NA	TRBJ2-3	TRBV6-2/TRBV6-3	TRBD1	TGTGCCAGCAGTCGAAGGACAGGGGAAGATACGCAGTATTTT	CASSRRTGEDTQYF
NA	TRBJ1-6	TRBV27	NA	TGTGCCAGCAGTTTATCTCGGGCCAGGTATTCACCCCTCCACTTT	CASSLSRARYSPLHF
NA	TRBJ2-1	TRBV15	TRBD1	TGTGCCACCAGCAGAGGGACAGGGGGCAATGAGCAGTTCTTC	CATSRGTGGNEQFF
NA	TRBJ1-2	TRBV7-6	NA	TGTGCGTCATTGGGCCGGGGAGGACTTCATGGCTACACCTTC	CASLGRGGLHGYTF
few	TRBJ2-3	TRBV5-6	NA	TGTGCCAGCAGCCGGGGGCGACCGGGAGATACGCAGTATTTT	CASSRGRPGDTQYF
NA	TRBJ2-2	TRBV7-3	NA	TGTGCCAGCAGCGCCCCCTCGGGGCGGTTAGACACCGGGGAGCTGTTTTTT	CASSAPSGRLDTGELFF
NA	TRBJ2-6	TRBV6-5	TRBD1	TGTGCCAGCAAACAGGGGGCTTATGGGGCCAACGTCCTGACTTTC	CASKQGAYGANVLTF
NA	TRBJ2-7	TRBV7-2	NA	TGTGCCAGCAGCCTTCGACACTCCTACGAGCAGTACTTC	CASSLRHSYEQYF
NA	TRBJ2-1	TRBV7-9	NA	TGTGCCAACAGCTCGTATTACAATGAGCAGTTCTTC	CANSSYYNEQFF
NA	TRBJ1-2	TRBV20-1	NA	TGCACCTCAAGAGGCAGGGAATCAGGGATGTTACATGGCTACACCTTC	CTSRGRESGMLHGYTF
many	TRBJ1-5	TRBV12-3/TRBV12-4	NA	TGTGCCAGCAGTTTAGGCGGGCGGGGAAATCAGCCCCAGCATTTT	CASSLGGRGNQPQHF
few	TRBJ2-5	TRBV7-9	NA	TGTGCCAGCAGCTTTAAGACGGGACTCTCGTACCAAGAGACCCAGTACTTC	CASSFKTGLSYQETQYF
few	TRBJ1-1	TRBV6-1	NA	TGTGCCAGCCCGCCGTGGGACCGATTGAACACTGAAGCTTTCTTT	CASPPWDRLNTEAFF
few	TRBJ2-1	TRBV4-1	TRBD1	TGCGCCAGCAGCCAACAGGGACAGGGCCTCTACAATGAGCAGTTCTTC	CASSQQGQGLYNEQFF
many	TRBJ2-2	TRBV7-7	TRBD2	TGTGCTAGCAGCTTAGCGCGGCTAGCGGGGGGTCCGAACACCGGGGAGCTGTTTTTT	CASSLARLAGGPNTGELFF
NA	TRBJ2-5	TRBV5-1	TRBD2	TGCGCCAGCAGCTTCCCACTAGCGGGGAGTGTGAAGACCCAGTACTTC	CASSFPLAGSVKTQYF
NA	TRBJ2-6	TRBV5-5	NA	TGTGCCAGCAGCTTGAAACCGGGGCCCTCTGGGGCCAACGTCCTGACTTTC	CASSLKPGPSGANVLTF
NA	TRBJ2-4	TRBV7-6	NA	TGTGCCAGCAGCTTCCACGACGGATCGGGCATTCAGTACTTC	CASSFHDGSGIQYF
few	TRBJ1-4	TRBV7-2	NA	TGTGCCAGCAGCTTTGGCCGAAGGGGAGGCCTCCTCGCAGCTAATGAAAAACTGTTTTTT	CASSFGRRGGLLAANEKLFF
NA	TRBJ2-1	TRBV4-1	TRBD1	TGCGCCAGCAGCCACCCACCGGGACAGGCATACAATGAGCAGTTCTTC	CASSHPPGQAYNEQFF
few	TRBJ2-7	TRBV7-9	TRBD1	TGTGCCAGCAGCTTGGGGACAGGGGGTGAGCAGTACTTC	CASSLGTGGEQYF
few	TRBJ2-3	TRBV7-6	TRBD1	TGTGCCAGCACCTCGAGGGGGCTCACAGATACGCAGTATTTT	CASTSRGLTDTQYF
NA	TRBJ1-5	TRBV20-1	TRBD1	TGCAGTGCTAGGGACAGGGGTATCGTTCAGCCCCAGCATTTT	CSARDRGIVQPQHF
many	TRBJ1-2	TRBV7-6	TRBD1	TGTGCCAGTTCCGACAGGGGGAAAGGCTACACCTTC	CASSDRGKGYTF
NA	TRBJ1-1	TRBV5-3	TRBD1	TGTGCCAGCAGGTATGAAGACAGGGAGAACACTGAAGCTTTCTTT	CASRYEDRENTEAFF
NA	TRBJ2-2	TRBV10-3	TRBD1	TGTACCATAACGGACAGGGCGAACACCGGGGAGCTGTTTTTT	CTITDRANTGELFF
few	TRBJ2-5	TRBV7-6	TRBD1	TGTGCCAGCAGCGCTTTCCCGGGACAGGGGGAAGAGACCCAGTACTTC	CASSAFPGQGEETQYF
few	TRBJ2-1	TRBV5-4	TRBD2	TGTGCCAGCAGAACCGGGACTAGCGGCAATGAGCAGTTCTTC	CASRTGTSGNEQFF
NA	TRBJ2-4	TRBV7-1	NA	TGTGCCAGCAGTCCATCCCCCACCGATGTAGCCAAAAACATTCAGTACTTC	CASSPSPTDVAKNIQYF
NA	TRBJ2-2	TRBV29-1	NA	TGCAGCGTGCAGGGGTCGACCGGGGAGCTGTTTTTT	CSVQGSTGELFF
once	TRBJ2-1	TRBV5-4	NA	TGTGCCAGCAGCTTGGACGAGGGGGAGCAGTTCTTC	CASSLDEGEQFF
NA	TRBJ1-1	TRBV10-3	NA	TGTGCCATCAGCCCATCCAGGGCGGCTGAAGCTTTCTTT	CAISPSRAAEAFF
few	TRBJ2-1	TRBV7-8	NA	TGTGCCAGCAGCTTAGACTCACGAAACTCCTACAATGAGCAGTTCTTC	CASSLDSRNSYNEQFF
NA	TRBJ2-1	TRBV7-9	TRBD2	TGTGCCGGGAGCGGGGGTCACAATGAGCAGTTCTTC	CAGSGGHNEQFF
NA	TRBJ2-1	TRBV3-1	TRBD2	TGTGCCAGCAGCCACACGGGGCTAGCGGGGGGGCCCTATGAGCAGTTCTTC	CASSHTGLAGGPYEQFF
NA	TRBJ2-3	TRBV9	TRBD1	TGTGCCAGCAGCGCCTTACCCGGGACAGGGAGCACAGATACGCAGTATTTT	CASSALPGTGSTDTQYF
NA	TRBJ1-2	TRBV27	NA	TGTGCCAGCAGTCCTCGGTCGGGGATGAACTATGGCTACACCTTC	CASSPRSGMNYGYTF
few	TRBJ2-3	TRBV12-3/TRBV12-4	TRBD1	TGTGCCAGCAGACCGACAGGGGTCGCAGATACGCAGTATTTT	CASRPTGVADTQYF
NA	TRBJ2-3	TRBV29-1	NA	TGCAGCGTTGAAGGGCTAGTGGGCACAGATACGCAGTATTTT	CSVEGLVGTDTQYF
NA	TRBJ2-7	TRBV6-5	TRBD2	TGTGCCAGCAGTTACGAAGCGGGGGCCTACGAGCAGTACTTC	CASSYEAGAYEQYF
NA	TRBJ2-2	TRBV27	TRBD2	TGTGCCAGCAGTCCACTGACTAGCGGGGGTGTTACCGGGGAGCTGTTTTTT	CASSPLTSGGVTGELFF
NA	TRBJ2-6	TRBV6-2/TRBV6-3	NA	TGTGCCAGCAGTTACTTAAATTCTGGGGCCAACGTCCTGACTTTC	CASSYLNSGANVLTF
few	TRBJ2-7	TRBV19	TRBD2	TGTGCCAGTAGTATAAATGGGGGGACTAGCGGGTACGAGCAGTACTTC	CASSINGGTSGYEQYF
NA	TRBJ1-2	TRBV27	NA	TGTGCCAGCAGTTTTGTTTCTTCTAACTATGGCTACACCTTC	CASSFVSSNYGYTF
few	TRBJ1-2	TRBV6-1	NA	TGTGCCAGCACCGAGACAGAGGGGGGCTATGGCTACACCTTC	CASTETEGGYGYTF
NA	TRBJ2-1	TRBV7-6	TRBD2	TGTGCCAGCAGCCCAAAAGCGGGGGGGCGACACAATGAGCAGTTCTTC	CASSPKAGGRHNEQFF
NA	TRBJ1-2	TRBV29-1	NA	TGCAGCGTTGAAGATGAGGGGTCAAACTATGGCTACACCTTC	CSVEDEGSNYGYTF
few	TRBJ2-7	TRBV7-9	TRBD2	TGTGCCAGCAGCTTATTGGGACTAGCGGTCGACGAGCAGTACTTC	CASSLLGLAVDEQYF
few	TRBJ2-1	TRBV28	NA	TGTGCCAGCAGTTTTCTCCGCAGCTCCAATGAGCAGTTCTTC	CASSFLRSSNEQFF
NA	TRBJ2-2	TRBV7-8	NA	TGTGCCAGCAGCTCGGGCTTTGCAGGGGAATCCGGGGAGCTGTTTTTT	CASSSGFAGESGELFF
NA	TRBJ2-7	TRBV4-1	NA	TGCGCCAGCAGCTACAGTCTTGGGGACTACGAGCAGTACTTC	CASSYSLGDYEQYF
many	TRBJ2-3	TRBV27	NA	TGTGCCAGCAGTTTGCTGGGGGCTGCAGATACGCAGTATTTT	CASSLLGAADTQYF
NA	TRBJ1-6	TRBV12-3/TRBV12-4	NA	TGTGCCAGCAGCAAAGACCGCAGCTCCTATAATTCACCCCTCCACTTT	CASSKDRSSYNSPLHF
many	TRBJ1-6	TRBV7-9	NA	TGTGCCAGCAGCGCGAATAGTACACCCCTCCACTTT	CASSANSTPLHF
few	TRBJ2-7	TRBV15	NA	TGTGCCACCAGCAGAGATAGGTCACGGACCTACGAGCAGTACTTC	CATSRDRSRTYEQYF
once	TRBJ2-6	TRBV28	TRBD2	TGTGCCAGCAGTTTACTGACTAGCGGGGCTGGGGCCAACGTCCTGACTTTC	CASSLLTSGAGANVLTF
few	TRBJ2-2	TRBV6-1	NA	TGTGCCAGCCCACCGACTACTAGATTCACCGGGGAGCTGTTTTTT	CASPPTTRFTGELFF
once	TRBJ2-3	TRBV2	NA	TGTGCCAGCGGGCGGTACCGGGACTCCACAGATACGCAGTATTTT	CASGRYRDSTDTQYF
few	TRBJ2-5	TRBV6-1	NA	TGTGCCAGCAGTGAAGCCTACGTCTACCAAGAGACCCAGTACTTC	CASSEAYVYQETQYF
NA	TRBJ2-7	TRBV19	NA	TGTGCCAGTAGTGGGGGCGGTGGGAGCTCCTACGAGCAGTACTTC	CASSGGGGSSYEQYF